This TCR beta chain was sequenced for a study of blood T cell repertoires in COVID-19 (dated by TCRdb to the early 2020s). Background on the whole study: The collaborator samples originated in the United States, Italy and Spain and spanned the acute and convalescent phases of COVID-19. The prospective study material was composed of cDNA or gDNA derived from T cells, B-cell-depleted T cells, or PBMCs. Deeply sampled blood TCRbeta repertoires from subjects exposed to, actively infected with, or recovered from COVID-19 were included in the dataset. The repertoires were released in a freely available public database intended as a resource for research on the immune response to SARS-CoV-2. Samples were obtained from the ongoing ImmuneRACE study (first 160 participants) and from 1,254 subjects provided by 6 global collaborators. Sample metadata almost always included a de-identified subject ID, COVID-19 status, age in years and sex. Where available, HLA class I and class II types were obtained from metadata supplied by the sample provider rather than from assay-based typing. The study at large found these results: The quantity of clinical and demographic metadata differed by source and by participant and was supplied without curation.

Turning to this clone: The target of this receptor is not known. No base quality values were provided; no much bigger clone lies one nucleotide off.

TCRbeta CDR3 regions were amplified from genomic DNA by means of the immunoSEQ Assay, a bias-controlled multiplex PCR. Regarding the original processing steps: The number of nucleated cells in each sample was estimated from the amplification of reference gene primers within the assay. Sequence reads were collapsed and filtered to measure the absolute abundance of every unique TCRbeta CDR3 rearrangement. Productive Simpson clonality was computed per sample as the square root of Simpson's diversity index over productive rearrangements. The table was pulled from immuneACCESS by TCRdb, which kept in-frame rearrangements only. Such tables lose some clones; where checked, under half of the loss comes from unresolved V genes, and the rest has no known cause. For V, J and clone size, that table is used; D and trimming come from the DNA. This sample gives around 270,000 clones in total; approximately 88% of them show up just once. Approximately 3.4% of the sample is in the top ten clones.

After removal of 5 bases from V and 1 base from J, the junction retains 13 bases not matched to a gene. The germline V gene supplies CDR1 SGHVS and CDR2 FNYEAQ. Including the terminal cysteine and phenylalanine, the CDR3 comprises 18 residues. Only the CDR3 DNA is retained, 54 bases long and in frame from the first base. Participants in the prospective study were enrolled through a virtual design, were aged roughly 18 to 95 years, and lived in some 24 United States geographic areas. Cohort assignment in the prospective study relied on participant-reported clinical history from a screening survey and a study questionnaire. Exposed participants were defined as having been in contact with someone with a PCR-confirmed or clinician-diagnosed COVID-19 case within 2 weeks of study entry. Mobile phlebotomists in the prospective study collected whole blood, serum and a nasopharyngeal or oropharyngeal swab from every participant. Over an approximately 2-month period, participants in the prospective study had the option of providing additional blood draws and questionnaires. Before DNA extraction, prospective study blood samples were shipped either frozen or at room temperature.

The sequence joins TRBV7-6 to TRBJ2-2, and 7 junction bases match TRBD1. Sequencing used PBMCs or T cells enriched from blood (not recorded which). This clonotype was obtained from a woman in her thirties or forties who had been exposed to COVID-19. In nucleotides, the sequence is TGTGCCAGCAGCCCCCAATCGGGGACAGCAATGAACACCGGGGAGCTGTTTTTT. This gives the protein CASSPQSGTAMNTGELFF.